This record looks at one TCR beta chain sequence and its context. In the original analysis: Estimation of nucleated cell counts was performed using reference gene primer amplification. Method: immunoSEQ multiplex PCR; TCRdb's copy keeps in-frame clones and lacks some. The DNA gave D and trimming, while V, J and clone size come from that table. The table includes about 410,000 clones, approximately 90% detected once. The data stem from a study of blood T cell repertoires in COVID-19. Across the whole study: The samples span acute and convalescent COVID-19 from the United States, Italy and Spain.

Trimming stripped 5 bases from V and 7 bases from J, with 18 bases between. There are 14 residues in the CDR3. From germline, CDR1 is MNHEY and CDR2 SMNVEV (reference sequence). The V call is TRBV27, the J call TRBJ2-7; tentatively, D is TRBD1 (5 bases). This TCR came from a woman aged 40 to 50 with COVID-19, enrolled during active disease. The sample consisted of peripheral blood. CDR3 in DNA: TGTGCCAGCAGTATGACAGTTCCTACGGTGGAGCAGTACTTC. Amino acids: CASSMTVPTVEQYF.